These 31 T cell receptor beta chains came from one sample sequenced in a study of T cells in Graves' hyperthyroidism and ophthalmopathy. Researchers amplified the TCR beta CDR3 regions from RNA transcripts. TCR CDR3 underwent first-round RT-PCR with the HTBI primer set. MiXCR, applied by TCRdb to the multiplex PCR reads, yields one record per CDR3 protein. The sample includes 640,000 or so distinct CDR3 sequences, 12% to 15% of them seen just once. Sequences were obtained from blood. These receptors were collected from a woman between 18 and 29 years old with Graves' ophthalmopathy.

This clonotype was seen ten or more times. The V and J genes are TRBV20-1 and TRBJ2-1; TRBD2 aligns across 11 bases. The CDR3 spans 14 residues. V lost 6 bases to trimming and J lost 4 bases; unmatched junction nucleotides: 5. Per the germline V gene, CDR1 is DFQATT and CDR2 is SNEGSKA (reference sequence). The CDR3 spells CSAGTSGAYNEQFF. Here the CDR3 DNA reads TGCAGTGCCGGGACTAGCGGAGCTTACAATGAGCAGTTCTTC.

This clonotype was counted only a few times. The chain uses TRBV14 and TRBJ2-3; D tentatively reads TRBD1 or TRBD2 (5 bases each). The V gene's germline CDR1 is SGHDN and CDR2 FVKESK. Trimming took off 0 bases at V and 6 bases at J, with 10 bases between the two ends. The CDR3 runs to 14 residues. CDR3 nucleotides: TGTGCCAGCAGCCAAGAGGGGGTAGCCGATACGCAGTATTTT. This translates into CASSQEGVADTQYF.

This clonotype was seen just once. This rearrangement joins TRBV28 to TRBJ1-1; the D is unclear. Trimming cost V 4 bases and J 4 bases, with 10 bases left between them. Germline CDR1 reads MDHEN; CDR2 reads SYDVKM. CDR3 length: 13 amino acids. The CDR3 here is CASSSATSTEAFF. The CDR3 DNA is TGTGCCAGCAGTTCCGCAACTAGCACTGAAGCTTTCTTT.

This clonotype appeared many times. The chain employs TRBV4-3 and TRBJ2-1; TRBD2 matches 11 bases. V shed 4 bases, J shed 2 bases, and the junction held 7 bases outside the gene matches. CDR3 length: 17 amino acids. Germline CDR1 LGHNA, CDR2 YSLEER. The CDR3 region has the DNA TGCGCCAGCAGCCCAGCCACTAGCGGGAGCACCTACAATGAGCAGTTCTTC. It specifies CASSPATSGSTYNEQFF.

This clonotype was seen only a few times. The chain couples TRBV12-3 or TRBV12-4 to TRBJ2-3; TRBD1 might be the D (7 bases). V was shortened by 11 bases and J by 4 bases, with 16 bases between the two germline ends. This CDR3 comprises 13 residues. CDR3 sequence: CASRGWGADTQYF. The DNA for the CDR3 is TGTGCCTCCAGGGGGTGGGGGGCAGATACGCAGTATTTT.

J is TRBJ1-1 and V is TRBV7-2; D remains ambiguous. V lost 3 bases to trimming and J lost 2 bases, with 10 bases between them. The CDR3 runs to 14 residues. From germline, CDR1 is SGHTA and CDR2 FQGNSA. The CDR3 sequence: CASSLSSYNTEAFF. The CDR3 DNA follows: TGTGCCAGCAGCTTGAGCAGCTACAACACTGAAGCTTTCTTT.

In this sample, this clonotype turned up a few times. The chain is built from TRBV7-9 and TRBJ2-5; 9 bases line up with TRBD2. The germline CDR1 and CDR2 sequences are SEHNR and FQNEAQ (reference sequence). The CDR3 totals 14 residues. V was clipped by 2 bases and J by 5 bases; unmatched bases: 3. The CDR3 here is CASSLPLAGETQYF. The DNA for the CDR3 is TGTGCCAGCAGCTTACCCCTAGCGGGGGAGACCCAGTACTTC.

This clonotype was detected ten times or more. The rearrangement links TRBV5-5 to TRBJ2-7; 9 positions match TRBD1. Trimming removed 4 bases from V and 0 bases from J; junction bases left unmatched: 5. CDR1 SGHKS and CDR2 YYEKEE come from the germline V gene (reference sequence). The CDR3 contains 15 residues. The CDR3 region is CASSTGTGSSYEQYF. The CDR3 DNA follows: TGTGCCAGCAGCACCGGGACAGGGAGCTCCTACGAGCAGTACTTC.

The sample holds a few counts of this clonotype. The chain is built from TRBV12-3 or TRBV12-4 and TRBJ1-1; D is ambiguous. CDR3 length: 13 amino acids. Trimming removed 2 bases from V and 8 bases from J, with 12 bases in between. CDR3 DNA sequence: TGTGCCAGCAGTTTATTAGAAGGAGGGGAAGCTTTCTTT. Residues: CASSLLEGGEAFF.

The rearrangement links TRBV30 to TRBJ2-7; D is uncertain. V was trimmed by 5 bases and J by 3 bases, leaving 17 bases between them. Germline CDR1 GTSNPN, CDR2 SVGIG (reference sequence). The CDR3 is 14 amino acids. Written as DNA, the CDR3 is TGTGCCTGGCGCTCTCGCGGCAGCGTCTACGAGCAGTACTTC. This gives the protein CAWRSRGSVYEQYF.

This clonotype was counted many times. V usage is TRBV3-1 and J usage is TRBJ2-7, with 7 bases aligning to TRBD1. From germline, CDR1 is LGHDT and CDR2 YNNKEL (reference sequence). Germline trimming cut 4 bases from V and 4 bases from J; bases unmatched to any gene: 7. The CDR3 is 14 amino acids. CDR3 amino acids: CASSPWDRAYEQYF. In DNA, the CDR3 is TGTGCCAGCAGCCCATGGGACAGAGCTTACGAGCAGTACTTC.

This clonotype was seen only a few times. The J gene is TRBJ1-4, the V gene TRBV3-1; no definite D call. The CDR3 length is 12 residues. From germline, CDR1 is LGHDT and CDR2 YNNKEL (reference sequence). Trimming shortened V by 7 bases and J by 8 bases, and 11 bases separated the two germline ends. In DNA form, the CDR3 reads TGTGCCAGCACTTTCCACGGGGAAAAACTGTTTTTT. Translation: CASTFHGEKLFF.

In its sample, this clonotype was seen many times. CDR3 in DNA: TGTGCCAGCACCCCCTTGGGGGCACGGACCTACAATGAGCAGTTCTTC. This codes for CASTPLGARTYNEQFF. This chain joins TRBV19 and TRBJ2-1, with D possibly TRBD1 on 6 matching bases. Trimming shortened V by 9 bases and J by 2 bases, and 20 bases separated the two germline ends. Germline CDR1 is LNHDA and CDR2 is SQIVND (reference sequence). The CDR3 is made up of 16 amino acids. Full variable domain (remainder filled in from reference TRBV19 and TRBJ2-1): DGGITQSPKYLFRKEGQNVTLSCEQNLNHDAMYWYRQDPGQGLRLIYYSQIVNDFQKGDIAEGYSVSREKKESFPLTVTSAQKNPTAFYLCASTPLGARTYNEQFFGPGTRLTVL.

This clonotype was seen ten or more times. The chain carries TRBV27 and TRBJ1-6, with no clear D. The CDR3 has 14 residues. Germline values: CDR1 MNHEY, CDR2 SMNVEV (reference sequence). The V gene lost 4 bases and the J gene lost 7 bases, with 11 bases spanning the gap. Here the CDR3 DNA reads TGTGCCAGCAGTTACGGGGTTCCGAATTCACCCCTCCACTTT. This codes for CASSYGVPNSPLHF.

J is TRBJ2-7 and V is TRBV4-2; 8 bases fit TRBD1. The CDR3 length is 15 residues. After removal of 3 bases from V and 4 bases from J, the junction contained 8 bases not matched to a gene. Germline CDR1 LGHNA, CDR2 YNFKEQ. The CDR3 spells CASSQSRDRGYEQYF. The DNA for the CDR3 is TGTGCCAGCAGCCAGTCGCGAGACAGGGGATACGAGCAGTACTTC.

Many counts were recorded for this clonotype. The chain joins TRBV20-1 to TRBJ2-3, with TRBD2 identical over 7 bases. CDR3 length: 15 amino acids. V shed 1 base, J shed 2 bases, and the junction held 6 bases outside the gene matches. Germline assignment: CDR1 DFQATT and CDR2 SNEGSKA (reference sequence). Here the CDR3 DNA reads TGCAGTGCTAGAGTTACTAGCGTTCCCACAGATACGCAGTATTTT. It encodes CSARVTSVPTDTQYF.

This clonotype has more than one count but fewer than ten. The chain couples TRBV4-1 to TRBJ2-5; possible D gene TRBD1, 6 bases. The CDR3 spans 14 residues. V lost 4 bases to trimming and J lost 1 base, with 10 bases between them. Germline CDR1 reads MGHRA; CDR2 reads YSYEKL. In DNA, the CDR3 is TGCGCCAGCAGCCCGGGACACCTCCAAGAGACCCAGTACTTC. It translates to CASSPGHLQETQYF.

This clonotype was counted a few times. One base away lies a much larger clone, so this may be a sequencing read error. Written as DNA, the CDR3 is TGTGCCAGCAGCCCAACGGGAGGCGGGGTCCTCGCTGGCGAGACCCAGTACTTC. It is translated as CASSPTGGGVLAGETQYF. This chain connects TRBV11-2 to TRBJ2-5; TRBD2 matches 7 bases. The CDR3 is made up of 18 amino acids. Germline assignment: CDR1 SGHAT and CDR2 FQNNGV. With V trimmed by 5 bases and J by 5 bases, 20 bases remained unmatched.

Many counts were recorded for this clonotype. The chain is built from TRBV10-3 and TRBJ2-1; either TRBD1 or TRBD2 may supply D (5 bases each). The CDR3 contains 15 residues. V gave up 4 bases and J gave up 5 bases, with 15 bases separating them. CDR1 ENHRY and CDR2 SYGVKD come from the germline V gene. The DNA of the CDR3 is TGTGCCATCAGTGTTGAGGGGACCCCTGACAATGAGCAGTTCTTC. Its protein product is CAISVEGTPDNEQFF.

The sample holds a few counts of this clonotype. V and J are TRBV6-1 and TRBJ2-7; D is ambiguous. The V end was cut by 5 bases, the J end by 7 bases, with 12 bases between. Germline CDR1 MNHNS, CDR2 SASEGT. The length of the CDR3 is 12 residues. The CDR3 loop is CASSIQPSEQYF. CDR3 bases: TGTGCCAGCAGTATCCAACCGAGTGAGCAGTACTTC.

The chain carries TRBV7-2 and TRBJ2-5; D unclear. Trimming pared 2 bases from V and 2 bases from J, leaving 15 bases between. Germline CDR1 and CDR2: SGHTA and FQGNSA. This CDR3 has 16 amino acids. Here the CDR3 DNA reads TGTGCCAGCAGCTTAATTCGGCTAGATCTTCAAGAGACCCAGTACTTC. Its translation: CASSLIRLDLQETQYF.

The V and J genes are TRBV29-1 and TRBJ2-3; 8 bases fit TRBD2. This CDR3 comprises 14 residues. The germline gives CDR1 SQVTM, CDR2 ANQGSEA. The CDR3 DNA follows: TGCTGCGGTCGGGGGGGGACACAAGACAATACGCAGTATTTT. Residues: CCGRGGTQDNTQYF.

This clonotype has a count of ten or more. The rearrangement uses TRBV6-1 and TRBJ1-2; D not certain. The CDR3 is made up of 16 amino acids. Germline CDR1 reads MNHNS; CDR2 reads SASEGT. The V end was cut by 4 bases, the J end by 0 bases, with 15 bases between. CDR3 in amino acids: CASSVEHGPANYGYTF. The CDR3 nucleotides read TGTGCCAGCAGTGTAGAACACGGCCCGGCTAACTATGGCTACACCTTC.

This clonotype has a count of ten or more. This chain joins TRBV11-2 and TRBJ2-7; perhaps TRBD2 as D (6 bases). From germline, CDR1 is SGHAT and CDR2 FQNNGV. V shed 1 base and J shed 6 bases, with 13 bases lying between them. The CDR3 is made up of 14 amino acids. The CDR3 nucleotides are TGTGCCAGCAGCTTAGGGCCCTCCGGGAGCGAGCAGTACTTC. Translation gives CASSLGPSGSEQYF.

The genes are TRBV30 and TRBJ1-2, with D possibly TRBD1 on 6 matching bases. From germline, CDR1 is GTSNPN and CDR2 SVGIG (reference sequence). Trimming took off 0 bases at V and 4 bases at J, with 15 bases between the two ends. This CDR3 has 15 residues. The CDR3 nucleotides read TGTGCCTGGAGTGTAGGGTCGGGGGGCTTCTATGGCTACACCTTC. Protein: CAWSVGSGGFYGYTF.

As concerns this clonotype: This may be a read error, as it is one base from a much larger clone. The CDR3 sequence is CASSTSTGTNTQYF. CDR3 sequence (DNA): TGTGCCAGCAGTACCTCGACAGGGACAAATACGCAGTATTTT. The chain carries TRBV28 and TRBJ2-3, with 7 bases identical to TRBD1. Germline assignment: CDR1 MDHEN and CDR2 SYDVKM. The CDR3 has 14 amino acids. V was clipped by 5 bases and J by 7 bases; unmatched bases: 9. Drawing the rest from reference TRBV28 and TRBJ2-3, the complete variable domain is DVKVTQSSRYLVKRTGEKVFLECVQDMDHENMFWYRQDPGLGLRLIYFSYDVKMKEKGDIPEGYSVSREKKERFSLILESASTNQTSMYLCASSTSTGTNTQYFGPGTRLTVL.

In its sample, this clonotype was seen many times. The CDR3 nucleotides are TGTGCCAGCAGCTTAGGGAAGAATGAGCAGTTCTTC. This sequence encodes CASSLGKNEQFF. The rearrangement uses TRBV11-2 and TRBJ2-1; D call uncertain. Germline V CDR1 and CDR2: SGHAT, FQNNGV. CDR3 size: 12 residues. Trimming took off 1 base at V and 7 bases at J, with 5 bases between the two ends.

This chain connects TRBV19 to TRBJ2-1; D is perhaps TRBD1 (5 bases). V lost 7 bases to trimming and J lost 0 bases, with 19 bases between them. CDR3 length: 17 residues. CDR1 LNHDA and CDR2 SQIVND come from the germline V gene (reference sequence). The CDR3 loop is CASTLVGALSSYNEQFF. The CDR3 nucleotides are TGTGCCAGTACTTTGGTAGGGGCCCTCAGCTCCTACAATGAGCAGTTCTTC.

The CDR3 region is CASSARLSGGGNTIYF. The DNA for the CDR3 is TGTGCCAGCAGCGCACGATTGTCAGGAGGTGGAAACACCATATATTTT. The chain is built from TRBV9 and TRBJ1-3; no clear D. Germline CDR1 SGDLS, CDR2 YYNGEE. The CDR3 extends over 16 amino acids. Between the trimmed V and J ends, which lost 3 bases and 3 bases, there was a span of 16 bases.

In its sample, this clonotype was seen many times. This chain joins TRBV4-1 and TRBJ1-1; a possible D gene is TRBD1 (5 bases). V was trimmed by 4 bases and J by 5 bases, leaving 17 bases between them. Germline V lookup: CDR1 MGHRA, CDR2 YSYEKL. This CDR3 has 15 amino acids. This chain's CDR3 is CASSLTRDGRTEAFF. The CDR3 bases are TGCGCCAGCAGCCTTACCCGGGACGGACGTACTGAAGCTTTCTTT.

This clonotype has ten or more counts. This chain links TRBV28 with TRBJ2-5; TRBD1 might be the D (6 bases). CDR1 MDHEN and CDR2 SYDVKM come from the germline V gene. The CDR3 sequence is 12 residues long. Trimming cost V 6 bases and J 7 bases, with 12 bases left between them. CDR3 loop: CASRAVRGTQYF. The CDR3 coding sequence is TGTGCCAGCAGAGCGGTCAGGGGGACCCAGTACTTC.